A selection of T cell receptor beta chains follows, all from one sample in a study of T cells in Graves' hyperthyroidism and ophthalmopathy. TCRdb reprocessed the multiplex PCR reads via MiXCR and lists one record per CDR3 protein. This table holds 500,000 or so distinct CDR3 sequences, under 20% found once. The sequenced sample was blood. The receptor source for this set is a woman aged 18 to 35 with Graves' ophthalmopathy. CDR3s include the opening cysteine and the closing phenylalanine or tryptophan. The D gene is left open where the match is weak. Some rows have no size entry. The others give once, few or many, or a class for an expanded clone.

j_call v_call clone_size d_call cdr3_nt cdr3_aa
TRBJ1-2 TRBV2 once TRBD1 TGTGCCAGCAGTGAAGAGGGGGCGCGGGCTAACTATGGCTACACCTTC CASSEEGARANYGYTF
TRBJ1-1 TRBV14 . . TGTGCCAGCAGCCAGGGACTTCTCACTGAAGCTTTCTTT CASSQGLLTEAFF
TRBJ2-5 TRBV4-1 . TRBD2 TGCGCCAGCAGCCGGGACGGGGGGAGGGAGACCCAGTACTTC CASSRDGGRETQYF
TRBJ1-5 TRBV6-1 many . TGTGCCAGCAGTGCCCACGGGAGGGTAGGCAATCAGCCCCAGCATTTT CASSAHGRVGNQPQHF
TRBJ2-3 TRBV6-5 many TRBD2 TGTGCCAGCAGTTACTCCCGGGGACTAGTTACAGATACGCAGTATTTT CASSYSRGLVTDTQYF
TRBJ2-5 TRBV6-1 . . TGTGCCAGCAGGAGGAGTATCGGGCCCCAAGAGACCCAGTACTTC CASRRSIGPQETQYF
TRBJ2-1 TRBV28 many . TGTGCCAGCAGTTTACAGGGCGTAAACAATGAGCAGTTCTTC CASSLQGVNNEQFF
TRBJ1-3 TRBV28 few TRBD1 TGTGCCAGCAGTCCCTCCGCCAAACAGGGGGCGCTTGGAAACACCATATATTTT CASSPSAKQGALGNTIYF
TRBJ1-1 TRBV7-9 . TRBD1 TGTGCCGGCAGCTTAGGTGCAGGGGGCACTGAAGCTTTCTTT CAGSLGAGGTEAFF
TRBJ2-3 TRBV20-1 many . TGCAGTGCTAGAGAGTGGGGGGCAGGGGGGAGGACAGATACGCAGTATTTT CSAREWGAGGRTDTQYF
TRBJ1-4 TRBV18 many . TGTGCCAGCTCACCGACAGACGAAAAACTGTTTTTT CASSPTDEKLFF
TRBJ1-2 TRBV3-1 few TRBD1 TGTGCCAGCAGCCACCTCCCGGGACAGGGGCGAAACTATGGCTACACCTTC CASSHLPGQGRNYGYTF
TRBJ2-2 TRBV5-1 few TRBD2 TGCGCCAGCAGCCCCGGGACTAGCGGCGCCGGGGAGCTGTTTTTT CASSPGTSGAGELFF
TRBJ2-3 TRBV11-2 . TRBD2 TGTGCCAGCAGCCTTCTTAGCGGGGGCACAGATACGCAGTATTTT CASSLLSGGTDTQYF
TRBJ2-5 TRBV4-2 few . TGTGCCAGCAGCCAAGAGGTTGGGCGGACCCAGTACTTC CASSQEVGRTQYF
TRBJ2-7 TRBV29-1 . TRBD1 TGCAGCACCCGGGACAGGGTATACGAGCAGTACTTC CSTRDRVYEQYF
TRBJ2-3 TRBV5-1 . TRBD1 TGCGCCAGCAGCCCGTTTGGACAGGGTGTCACAGATACGCAGTATTTT CASSPFGQGVTDTQYF
TRBJ1-2 TRBV30 many . TGTGCCTGGAGCCAAACCGCCGGGACACCAGCTAACTATGGCTACACCTTC CAWSQTAGTPANYGYTF
TRBJ1-2 TRBV30 many . TGTGCCTGGAGTTCGGGGGGCTACTATGGCTACACCTTC CAWSSGGYYGYTF
TRBJ2-7 TRBV7-3 few . TGTGCCAGCAGCGACTCCAACCCGGACCACGAGCAGTACTTC CASSDSNPDHEQYF
TRBJ2-3 TRBV2 many TRBD1 TGTGCCAGCAGTGAATGGGACAGAAGCACAGATACGCAGTATTTT CASSEWDRSTDTQYF
TRBJ2-3 TRBV29-1 . TRBD2 TGCAGCGTTGTATTAGGCCTAGCGGGGGGAGATACGCAGTATTTT CSVVLGLAGGDTQYF